This T cell receptor (beta chain) originates from a study of shared clonotypes between healthy human individuals. This table comes from immunoSEQ multiplex PCR, and its TCRdb copy is limited to in-frame clones, with some not included. The sample holds some 2 million clones, roughly 94% seen once. Cells designated naive CD8 were CD45RO-negative and were positively selected for CCR7, with terminally differentiated effector memory CD45RA+ cells excluded. V was pared by 3 bases and J by 5 bases, with 12 bases between. The CDR3 has 14 amino acids. CDR1 is SGHRS, CDR2 YFSETQ, per germline. This clonotype was obtained from a young man in good health. Sequencing input: naive CD8+ T cells sorted from blood. The V gene is TRBV5-1, the J gene TRBJ1-3, with D maybe TRBD1 (5 bases). CDR3 residues: CASSSGTERNTIYF. CDR3 sequence (DNA): TGCGCCAGCAGCTCAGGGACGGAGAGAAACACCATATATTTT.